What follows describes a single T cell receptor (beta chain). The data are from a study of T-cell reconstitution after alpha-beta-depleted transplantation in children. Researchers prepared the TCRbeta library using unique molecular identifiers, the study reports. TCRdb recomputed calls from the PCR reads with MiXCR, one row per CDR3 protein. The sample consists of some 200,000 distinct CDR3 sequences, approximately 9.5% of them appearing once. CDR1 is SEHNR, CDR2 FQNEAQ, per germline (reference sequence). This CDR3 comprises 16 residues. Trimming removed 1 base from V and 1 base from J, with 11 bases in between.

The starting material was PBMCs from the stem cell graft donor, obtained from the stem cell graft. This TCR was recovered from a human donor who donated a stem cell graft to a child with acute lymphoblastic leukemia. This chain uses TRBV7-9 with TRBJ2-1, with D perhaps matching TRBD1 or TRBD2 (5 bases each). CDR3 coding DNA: TGTGCCAGCAGCTTAGTTGGGACGGGGTCCTACAATGAGCAGTTCTTC. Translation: CASSLVGTGSYNEQFF.